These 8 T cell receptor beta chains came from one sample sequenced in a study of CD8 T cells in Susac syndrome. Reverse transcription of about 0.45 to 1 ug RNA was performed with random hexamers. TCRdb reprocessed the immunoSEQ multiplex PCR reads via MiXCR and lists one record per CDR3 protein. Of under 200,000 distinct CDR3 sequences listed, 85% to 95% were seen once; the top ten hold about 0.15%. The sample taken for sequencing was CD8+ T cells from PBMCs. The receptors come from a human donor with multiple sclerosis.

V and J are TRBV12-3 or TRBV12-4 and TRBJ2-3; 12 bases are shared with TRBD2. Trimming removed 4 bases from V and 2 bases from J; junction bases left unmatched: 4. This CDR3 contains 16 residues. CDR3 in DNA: TGTGCCAGCAGTTCGACTAGCGGGGGACCCACAGATACGCAGTATTTT. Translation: CASSSTSGGPTDTQYF.

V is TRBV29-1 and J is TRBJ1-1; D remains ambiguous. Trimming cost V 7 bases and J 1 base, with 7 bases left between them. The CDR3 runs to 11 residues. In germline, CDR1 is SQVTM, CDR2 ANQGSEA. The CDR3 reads CSGEGNTEAFF. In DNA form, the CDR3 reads TGCAGCGGGGAGGGGAACACTGAAGCTTTCTTT.

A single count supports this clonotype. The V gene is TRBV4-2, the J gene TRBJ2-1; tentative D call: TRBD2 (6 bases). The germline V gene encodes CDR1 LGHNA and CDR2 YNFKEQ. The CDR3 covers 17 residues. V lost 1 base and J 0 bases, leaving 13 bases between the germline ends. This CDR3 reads CASSQGGGASSYNEQFF. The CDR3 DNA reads TGTGCCAGCAGCCAAGGAGGCGGGGCGAGCTCCTACAATGAGCAGTTCTTC.

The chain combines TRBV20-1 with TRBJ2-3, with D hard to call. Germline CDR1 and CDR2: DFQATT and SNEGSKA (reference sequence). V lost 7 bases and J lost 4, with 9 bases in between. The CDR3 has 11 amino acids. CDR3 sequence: CSGRPSDTQYF. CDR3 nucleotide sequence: TGCAGTGGAAGACCGTCAGATACGCAGTATTTT.

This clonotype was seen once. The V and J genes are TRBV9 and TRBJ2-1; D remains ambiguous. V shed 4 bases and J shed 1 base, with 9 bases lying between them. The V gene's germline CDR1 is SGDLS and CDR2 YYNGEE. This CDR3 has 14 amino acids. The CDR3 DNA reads TGTGCCAGCAGCCCCCCAGTTTCCTACAATGAGCAGTTCTTC. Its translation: CASSPPVSYNEQFF. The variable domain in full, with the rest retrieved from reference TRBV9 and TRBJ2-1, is DSGVTQTPKHLITATGQRVTLRCSPRSGDLSVYWYQQSLDQGLQFLIQYYNGEERAKGNILERFSAQQFPDLHSELNLSSLELGDSALYFCASSPPVSYNEQFFGPGTRLTVL.

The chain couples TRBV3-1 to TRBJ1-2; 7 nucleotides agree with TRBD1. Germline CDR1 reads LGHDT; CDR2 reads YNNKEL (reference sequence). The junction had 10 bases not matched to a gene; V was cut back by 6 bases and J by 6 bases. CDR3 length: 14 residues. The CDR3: CASRRGQSLDGYTF. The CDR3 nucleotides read TGTGCCAGCAGAAGGGGACAGAGCTTAGATGGCTACACCTTC.

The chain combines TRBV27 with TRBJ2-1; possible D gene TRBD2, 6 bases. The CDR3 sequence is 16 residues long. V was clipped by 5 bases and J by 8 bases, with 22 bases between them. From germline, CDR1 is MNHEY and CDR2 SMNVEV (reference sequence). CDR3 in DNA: TGTGCCAGCAGTCCCATGGGAGGCGGCCCCGCCCATGAGCAGTTCTTC. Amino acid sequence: CASSPMGGGPAHEQFF.

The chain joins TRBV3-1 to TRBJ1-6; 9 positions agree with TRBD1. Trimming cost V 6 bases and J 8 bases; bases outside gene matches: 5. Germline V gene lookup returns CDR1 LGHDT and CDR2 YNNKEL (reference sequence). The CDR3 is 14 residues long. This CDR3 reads CASSEGQGYSPLHF. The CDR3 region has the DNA TGTGCCAGCAGTGAGGGACAGGGCTATTCACCCCTCCACTTT.